A few counts support the clone carrying this TCR beta chain. Its target is unknown. A much bigger clone sits one base away, suggesting this may be a read error. For the second PCR, which ran for about 6 to 12 cycles, a sample-barcoded 5' primer and a J-beta primer mix were used. Every single cDNA molecule received a tag from a template-switch adaptor with 12 random nucleotides. TCRdb called the 5' RACE reads again in MiXCR, with one record for every CDR3 protein. The repertoire includes approximately 290,000 distinct CDR3 sequences, 27% of them detected once, and over 25% sits in the top ten. This specimen comes from a study of blood T cells in healthy people across ages. Points from the study as a whole: Age showed a roughly linear inverse relationship with TCR beta diversity per million T cells.

This CDR3 is 14 amino acids long. CDR1 DFQATT and CDR2 SNEGSKA come from the germline V gene (reference sequence). The draw of peripheral blood yielded around 9.6 milliliters from each donor. Researchers isolated at least 7 million PBMCs per sample. The sequence derives from a woman in her seventies in good health. The gene calls are TRBV20-1 and TRBJ2-1; 7 bases fit TRBD2. Sequencing was carried out using blood. CDR3 protein: CSAVEGGAANEQSF. Written as DNA, the CDR3 is TGCAGTGCAGTGGAGGGAGGGGCAGCCAATGAGCAGTCCTTC.